The 29 T cell receptor beta chains below come from one sample, sequenced in a study of graft-versus-host responses after intestinal transplantation (dated by TCRdb to 2020 to 2023). Reading the label with the study, this specimen's time point is: cells obtained before transplantation from donor or recipient. Their antigens remain unidentified. Library preparation employed the immunoSEQ multiplex PCR assay. The table was pulled from immuneACCESS by TCRdb, which kept in-frame rearrangements only. Such tables lose some clones; where checked, under half of the loss comes from unresolved V genes, and the rest has no known cause. The sample profile shows about 39,000 clones; about 94% of them were found once. The top ten hold roughly a fifth of the sample. This specimen consisted of unstimulated CD8+ T cells sorted from spleen or lymph node cells, obtained before transplant. The source is a human donor who was the organ donor for an intestinal transplant.

V gene TRBV9 combines with J gene TRBJ2-7, with TRBD2 as a possible D gene (5 bases). The germline V gene has CDR1 SGDLS and CDR2 YYNGEE. CDR3 length: 14 amino acids. The ends were cut back, 3 bases at V and 3 bases at J, with 13 bases in the middle. The CDR3 DNA is TGTGCCAGCAGCGGAGACGGACGGGGCTACGAGCAGTACTTC. Its translation: CASSGDGRGYEQYF.

The chain combines TRBV9 with TRBJ2-3; D is possibly TRBD1 or TRBD2 (5 bases each). CDR1 and CDR2 from the germline V gene are SGDLS and YYNGEE. With 3 bases removed from V and 2 bases from J, the gap between germline ends came to 7 bases. This CDR3 comprises 13 residues. CDR3 residues: CASSGGTTDTQYF. In DNA, the CDR3 is TGTGCCAGCAGCGGAGGGACCACAGATACGCAGTATTTT.

This chain uses TRBV9 with TRBJ2-5; D possibly corresponds to TRBD1 (6 bases). V dropped 3 bases and J dropped 5 bases, with 14 bases sitting between them. The germline CDR1 and CDR2 sequences are SGDLS and YYNGEE. CDR3 length equals 14 residues. This CDR3 reads CASSGGQLVETQYF. The CDR3 nucleotides read TGTGCCAGCAGCGGCGGACAGTTGGTGGAGACCCAGTACTTC.

This rearrangement joins TRBV9 to TRBJ2-5; D remains unclear. The CDR3 runs 13 residues. Germline CDR1 reads SGDLS; CDR2 reads YYNGEE. V was cut by 1 base and J by 5 bases, with 9 bases left in between. The CDR3 reads CASSVTVRETQYF. The CDR3 DNA is TGTGCCAGCAGCGTAACAGTACGGGAGACCCAGTACTTC.

The V and J genes are TRBV29-1 and TRBJ2-7; weak D call: TRBD1 (7 bases). This CDR3 region has 15 residues. Germline CDR1 is SQVTM and CDR2 is ANQGSEA. V was trimmed by 1 base and J by 0 bases, leaving 13 bases between them. The CDR3 DNA reads as TGCAGCGTTGAAGGCGGGACAGACCGCTCCTACGAGCAGTACTTC. Translated: CSVEGGTDRSYEQYF.

The rearrangement uses TRBV25-1 and TRBJ2-5; tentative D call: TRBD1 (5 bases). Germline assignment: CDR1 MGHDK and CDR2 SYGVNS. This CDR3 contains 13 residues. Trimming took off 1 base at V and 2 bases at J, with 5 bases between the two ends. The CDR3 region has the DNA TGTGCCAGCAGTGAATGGACACAAGAGACCCAGTACTTC. Translation: CASSEWTQETQYF.

V and J are TRBV27 and TRBJ2-1, with D unclear. Germline values: CDR1 MNHEY, CDR2 SMNVEV (reference sequence). The V and J ends lost 6 bases and 7 bases respectively, with 16 bases between them. The CDR3 is 14 amino acids. The CDR3 nucleotides read TGTGCCAGCAGACACAAGCCAGGTCTGAATGAGCAGTTCTTC. It encodes CASRHKPGLNEQFF.

The chain combines TRBV4-1 with TRBJ2-1, with a possible D match to TRBD2 (5 bases). The ends were cut back, 3 bases at V and 3 bases at J, with 15 bases in the middle. The CDR3 has 16 residues. Germline V gene data show CDR1 as MGHRA and CDR2 as YSYEKL. CDR3 protein: CASSQVVARDYNEQFF. CDR3 coding DNA: TGCGCCAGCAGCCAGGTAGTAGCGAGAGACTACAATGAGCAGTTCTTC.

This CDR3 is CASSPQGSGPFNQPQHF. CDR3 coding DNA: TGTGCCAGCTCACCACAGGGAAGCGGGCCCTTCAATCAGCCCCAGCATTTT. The chain recombines TRBV18 with TRBJ1-5, with no clear D. The V and J ends lost 1 base and 3 bases respectively, with 16 bases between them. CDR1 and CDR2 (germline): KGHSH, LQKENI. This CDR3 is 17 amino acids long.

The CDR3 loop is CASSFRGRNEQYF. CDR3 coding DNA: TGTGCCAGCAGTTTCCGGGGTAGGAACGAGCAGTACTTC. The chain carries TRBV27 and TRBJ2-7; weak D call: TRBD2 (5 bases). V dropped 3 bases and J dropped 5 bases, with 11 bases sitting between them. Per the germline V gene, CDR1 is MNHEY and CDR2 is SMNVEV (reference sequence). The CDR3 runs 13 residues.

V usage is TRBV9 and J usage is TRBJ1-5, with D possibly being TRBD1 (6 bases). Germline-derived CDR1 and CDR2 are SGDLS and YYNGEE. V lost 3 bases, J lost 2 bases, and 6 bases lay in between. The CDR3 extends over 13 amino acids. The CDR3 here is CASSEGGNQPQHF. The CDR3, as DNA: TGTGCCAGCAGCGAGGGGGGCAATCAGCCCCAGCATTTT.

The chain carries TRBV28 and TRBJ2-7; D perhaps matches TRBD1 (6 bases). The CDR3 loop spans 12 amino acids. The V and J ends lost 6 bases and 3 bases respectively, with 9 bases between them. Looked up from germline, CDR1 is MDHEN and CDR2 is SYDVKM. The CDR3 region is CASSPQGYEQYF. In nucleotides, the CDR3 is TGTGCCAGCAGCCCACAGGGCTACGAGCAGTACTTC.

This clone was detected once. This chain connects TRBV4-1 to TRBJ1-2, with D possibly matching TRBD1 (6 bases). The CDR3 totals 15 residues. Germline V gives CDR1 MGHRA, CDR2 YSYEKL. Trimming pared 3 bases from V and 2 bases from J, leaving 13 bases between. The CDR3: CASSQAGALNYGYTF. In nucleotides, the CDR3 is TGCGCCAGCAGCCAGGCAGGGGCCCTAAACTATGGCTACACCTTC.

The chain employs TRBV7-6 and TRBJ2-7; D ambiguous. V was shortened by 5 bases and J by 3 bases, with 20 bases between the two germline ends. The CDR3 is made up of 16 amino acids. In germline, CDR1 is SGHVS, CDR2 FNYEAQ. The CDR3 DNA reads as TGTGCCAGCAGCAAACTGCGTGGGCCCTACTTCTACGAGCAGTACTTC. Residues: CASSKLRGPYFYEQYF.

This clone came up once. The CDR3 nucleotides read TGTGCCAGCAGTAGATTAATATTCCACGAGCAGTACTTC. Protein sequence: CASSRLIFHEQYF. The chain is built from TRBV6-5 and TRBJ2-7; D is unclear. V was clipped by 5 bases and J by 5 bases, with 13 bases between them. Germline assignment: CDR1 MNHEY and CDR2 SVGAGI. The CDR3 contains 13 residues.

The CDR3 reads CASSLWGSSGGSGYEQYF. The CDR3 bases are TGTGCCAGCAGCTTGTGGGGGTCTAGCGGAGGGAGCGGGTACGAGCAGTACTTC. The chain uses TRBV5-5 and TRBJ2-7; 7 bases fit TRBD2. J was trimmed by 4 bases and V by 1 base; bases with no gene match: 17. This CDR3 contains 18 residues. CDR1 and CDR2 from the germline V gene are SGHKS and YYEKEE (reference sequence).

The rearrangement uses TRBV6-1 and TRBJ1-3; D unresolved. This CDR3 is 14 amino acids long. CDR1 MNHNS and CDR2 SASEGT come from the germline V gene. Trimming removed 4 bases at V and 0 bases at J, with 7 bases between. CDR3 residues: CASSVVISGNTIYF. The DNA for the CDR3 is TGTGCCAGCAGTGTAGTGATCTCTGGAAACACCATATATTTT.

This chain links TRBV5-1 with TRBJ2-7; TRBD2 matches 7 bases. This CDR3 spans 13 amino acids. Germline-derived CDR1 and CDR2 are SGHRS and YFSETQ. The V gene end was trimmed by 5 bases and the J gene end by 2 bases; junction bases not matched to a gene: 4. CDR3 nucleotide sequence: TGCGCCAGCAGTAGCGGGCCTCCCTACGAGCAGTACTTC. This encodes CASSSGPPYEQYF.

The rearrangement uses TRBV4-1 and TRBJ2-1; D is unclear. The CDR3 is made up of 14 amino acids. Trimming took 6 bases from V and 6 from J, leaving 15 bases between them. Germline V lookup: CDR1 MGHRA, CDR2 YSYEKL. CDR3 DNA sequence: TGCGCCAGCAGGCAGGCACTAACGCTCAATGAGCAGTTCTTC. This translates into CASRQALTLNEQFF.

V is TRBV27 and J is TRBJ2-7; a weak D match, TRBD1 (5 bases). CDR3 size: 16 residues. V was clipped by 0 bases and J by 4 bases, with 16 bases between them. The V gene's germline CDR1 is MNHEY and CDR2 SMNVEV (reference sequence). In DNA, the CDR3 is TGTGCCAGCAGTTTATCGGGCAGGGCCCTTCTTTACGAGCAGTACTTC. Translated, it gives CASSLSGRALLYEQYF.

This clone was observed once. This chain joins TRBV7-2 and TRBJ2-7; no clear D gene. With 0 bases removed from V and 2 bases from J, the gap between germline ends came to 5 bases. The germline V gene has CDR1 SGHTA and CDR2 FQGNSA. CDR3 length: 13 amino acids. This CDR3 is CASSLAGTYEQYF. CDR3 in DNA: TGTGCCAGCAGCTTAGCGGGGACCTACGAGCAGTACTTC.

V usage is TRBV4-3 and J usage is TRBJ2-7; perhaps TRBD2 as D (6 bases). CDR3 length: 17 residues. V was clipped by 0 bases and J by 2 bases, with 17 bases between them. CDR1 LGHNA and CDR2 YSLEER come from the germline V gene. The CDR3 sequence: CASSQDIGARGAYEQYF. CDR3 sequence (DNA): TGCGCCAGCAGCCAAGATATCGGGGCGCGGGGCGCCTACGAGCAGTACTTC.

The sample holds one count of this clone. The chain employs TRBV19 and TRBJ2-1; 11 bases map to TRBD2. Trimming at V came to 3 bases and at J to 6 bases, leaving 4 bases not matched to a gene. The germline V gene has CDR1 LNHDA and CDR2 SQIVND (reference sequence). The CDR3 is 15 amino acids. The CDR3 reads CASSMGLAGGNEQFF. The DNA of the CDR3 is TGTGCCAGTAGTATGGGCCTAGCGGGAGGCAATGAGCAGTTCTTC.

A note on this clone: The final CDR3 position lacks the conserved phenylalanine or tryptophan, pointing to a likely read error. This chain connects TRBV30 to TRBJ2-7; 11 positions match TRBD2. This CDR3 comprises 15 residues. Germline CDR1 and CDR2: GTSNPN and SVGIG (reference sequence). Trimming took 5 bases from V and 7 from J; bases not matched to a gene: 13. CDR3 DNA sequence: TGTGCCTGGGACTTTAGCGGGAGGGCCTTTAGTGAGCAGTACCTC. It codes for CAWDFSGRAFSEQYL.

This clone was observed a handful of times. The chain joins TRBV7-9 to TRBJ2-1; tentative D call: TRBD2 (6 bases). The germline V gene encodes CDR1 SEHNR and CDR2 FQNEAQ (reference sequence). V was cut by 0 bases and J by 6 bases, with 15 bases left in between. The length of the CDR3 is 16 residues. CDR3 DNA sequence: TGTGCCAGCAGCTTAGCCGGGAGCCCCGGGGGCAATGAGCAGTTCTTC. This translates into CASSLAGSPGGNEQFF.

The chain joins TRBV2 to TRBJ2-1, with a tentative D call TRBD1 (6 bases). CDR1 and CDR2 from the germline V gene are SNHLY and FYNNEI. There are 15 residues in the CDR3. Trimming removed 7 bases from V and 0 bases from J, with 13 bases in between. The CDR3 loop reads CASTFGTSSYNEQFF. The CDR3 coding sequence is TGTGCCAGCACTTTCGGGACAAGCTCCTACAATGAGCAGTTCTTC.

The J gene is TRBJ2-7, the V gene TRBV19, with 8 positions matching TRBD2. CDR1 and CDR2 (germline): LNHDA, SQIVND (reference sequence). J lost 3 bases, V lost 3 bases, and 7 bases had no gene match. The CDR3 loop spans 15 amino acids. The CDR3, as DNA: TGTGCCAGTAGTATCCTGGCGGGAGGCCTCTACGAGCAGTACTTC. Translating gives CASSILAGGLYEQYF. The full variable domain, its missing parts supplied by reference TRBV19 and TRBJ2-7, is DGGITQSPKYLFRKEGQNVTLSCEQNLNHDAMYWYRQDPGQGLRLIYYSQIVNDFQKGDIAEGYSVSREKKESFPLTVTSAQKNPTAFYLCASSILAGGLYEQYFGPGTRLTVT.

The chain combines TRBV5-1 with TRBJ2-3, with TRBD2 identical over 9 bases. The V segment lost 2 bases and the J segment 5 bases; nucleotides outside the gene matches: 12. CDR3 length equals 17 residues. Germline values: CDR1 SGHRS, CDR2 YFSETQ. DNA for the CDR3: TGCGCCAGCAGCTTCGGCGATGCGGGAGGGCCGGGAGATACGCAGTATTTT. Amino acids: CASSFGDAGGPGDTQYF. Together with reference TRBV5-1 and TRBJ2-3, the CDR3 gives the full variable domain: KAGVTQTPRYLIKTRGQQVTLSCSPISGHRSVSWYQQTPGQGLQFLFEYFSETQRNKGNFPGRFSGRQFSNSRSEMNVSTLELGDSALYLCASSFGDAGGPGDTQYFGPGTRLTVL.

V usage is TRBV7-2 and J usage is TRBJ1-5; maybe TRBD1 (5 bases). Germline CDR1 and CDR2: SGHTA and FQGNSA. V lost 3 bases and J lost 4, with 10 bases in between. CDR3 size: 14 residues. For the CDR3, the DNA is TGTGCCAGCAGCTTGCCGGGGGGGAATCAGCCCCAGCATTTT. It yields the protein CASSLPGGNQPQHF.